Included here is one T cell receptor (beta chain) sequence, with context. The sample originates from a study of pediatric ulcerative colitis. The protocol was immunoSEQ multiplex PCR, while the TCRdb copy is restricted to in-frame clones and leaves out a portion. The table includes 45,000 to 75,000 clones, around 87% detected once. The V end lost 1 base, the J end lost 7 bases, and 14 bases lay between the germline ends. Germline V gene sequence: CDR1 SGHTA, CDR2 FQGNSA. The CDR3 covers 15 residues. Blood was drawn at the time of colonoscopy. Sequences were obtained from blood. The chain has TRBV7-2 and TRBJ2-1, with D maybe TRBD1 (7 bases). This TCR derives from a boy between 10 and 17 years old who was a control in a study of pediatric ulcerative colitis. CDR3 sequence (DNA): TGTGCCAGCAGCTTAGAGGTCCAGGGGGGTAATGAGCAGTTCTTC. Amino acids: CASSLEVQGGNEQFF. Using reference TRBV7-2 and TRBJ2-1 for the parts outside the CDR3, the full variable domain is GAGVSQSPSNKVTEKGKDVELRCDPISGHTALYWYRQSLGQGLEFLIYFQGNSAPDKSGLPSDRFSAERTGGSVSTLTIQRTQQEDSAVYLCASSLEVQGGNEQFFGPGTRLTVL.